The 20 T cell receptor beta chains below all came from one sample that was sequenced in a study of blood T cell repertoires in COVID-19 (dated by TCRdb to about 2020). Libraries were prepared through the immunoSEQ multiplex PCR assay. TCRdb retrieved this table from immuneACCESS and kept in-frame rearrangements only. Not all clones are present; in checked studies, unresolved V genes account for under half, and no reason is known for the remainder. The sample table shows 250,000 to 350,000 clones, and roughly 90% are seen once. The ten top clones hold about 2.2% of the sample. The sequenced sample was peripheral blood. These receptors were taken from a woman aged 45-60 years who had recovered from COVID-19.

This chain joins TRBV7-6 and TRBJ2-2; TRBD1 is a possible D gene (6 bases). CDR1 is SGHVS and CDR2 is FNYEAQ in the germline V gene. The CDR3 has 17 residues. Trimming shortened V by 2 bases and J by 6 bases, and 19 bases separated the two germline ends. The CDR3 spells CASSLSGAQAFSGELFF. CDR3 bases: TGTGCCAGCAGCTTATCAGGGGCCCAGGCTTTTTCCGGGGAGCTGTTTTTT.

In its sample, this clone ranks as medium-sized (0.01 to 0.1%). The J gene is TRBJ2-1, the V gene TRBV6-2 or TRBV6-3; 7 bases match TRBD2. Germline V gene data show CDR1 as MNHEY and CDR2 as SVGEGT. This CDR3 has 14 amino acids. J lost 2 bases, V lost 4 bases, and 2 bases had no gene match. CDR3 loop: CASSWEGPYNEQFF. CDR3 nucleotide sequence: TGTGCCAGCAGTTGGGAGGGCCCCTACAATGAGCAGTTCTTC.

This clone occurred once. The genes are TRBV7-2 and TRBJ1-2, with D uncertain. The germline gives CDR1 SGHTA, CDR2 FQGNSA. The CDR3 has 13 residues. V was trimmed by 4 bases and J by 4 bases, leaving 10 bases between them. In DNA, the CDR3 is TGTGCCAGCAGCTCTCTCCTGGCCTATGGCTACACCTTC. This codes for CASSSLLAYGYTF.

This clone came up once. The chain has TRBV5-1 and TRBJ1-2; 7 nucleotides agree with TRBD1. After removal of 4 bases from V and 3 bases from J, the junction contained 9 bases not matched to a gene. The germline V gene has CDR1 SGHRS and CDR2 YFSETQ. The CDR3 is 15 residues long. In DNA, the CDR3 is TGCGCCAGCAGCCCGACCGGGACAGAATACTATGGCTACACCTTC. This translates into CASSPTGTEYYGYTF. The full variable domain, completed using reference TRBV5-1 and TRBJ1-2, is KAGVTQTPRYLIKTRGQQVTLSCSPISGHRSVSWYQQTPGQGLQFLFEYFSETQRNKGNFPGRFSGRQFSNSRSEMNVSTLELGDSALYLCASSPTGTEYYGYTFGSGTRLTVV.

V and J are TRBV6-2 or TRBV6-3 and TRBJ1-2; no clear D. The length of the CDR3 is 17 residues. Germline V gene lookup returns CDR1 MNHEY and CDR2 SVGEGT. The germline V and J ends were trimmed by 4 bases and 8 bases, with 26 bases remaining between them. CDR3 sequence: CASSSLGRPGNLGGYTF. The DNA for the CDR3 is TGTGCCAGCAGTTCTTTAGGCCGACCCGGGAACCTAGGGGGCTACACCTTC.

This chain joins TRBV7-9 and TRBJ1-6; maybe TRBD1 (5 bases). Trimming stripped 0 bases from V and 7 bases from J, with 16 bases between. Germline loops: CDR1 SEHNR, CDR2 FQNEAQ (reference sequence). The CDR3 covers 17 residues. CDR3 in amino acids: CASSLAGRGLANSPLHF. In DNA form, the CDR3 reads TGTGCCAGCAGCTTAGCGGGGAGGGGTTTAGCGAATTCACCCCTCCACTTT.

The chain links TRBV29-1 to TRBJ2-5; D gene uncertain. V was trimmed by 8 bases and J by 7 bases, leaving 14 bases between them. The CDR3 runs to 11 residues. CDR1 and CDR2 from the germline V gene are SQVTM and ANQGSEA. The CDR3 loop reads CSSSKTGTQYF. Written as DNA, the CDR3 is TGCAGCTCCTCTAAGACGGGGACCCAGTACTTC.

The chain couples TRBV6-5 to TRBJ2-6; D gene unclear. Germline V gives CDR1 MNHEY, CDR2 SVGAGI. The CDR3 is 15 residues long. V lost 0 bases to trimming and J lost 0 bases, with 3 bases between them. CDR3 loop: CASSYSHSGANVLTF. Written as DNA, the CDR3 is TGTGCCAGCAGTTACTCCCACTCTGGGGCCAACGTCCTGACTTTC.

The chain couples TRBV28 to TRBJ2-5, with 9 positions matching TRBD1. The germline CDR1 and CDR2 sequences are MDHEN and SYDVKM. Unmatched junction bases numbered 5, after V lost 2 bases and J lost 1 base. The CDR3 is 16 residues long. CDR3 sequence (DNA): TGTGCCAGCAGTTTAATTACAGGGGGCGGCCAAGAGACCCAGTACTTC. It is translated as CASSLITGGGQETQYF.

This chain joins TRBV5-1 and TRBJ2-7, with a tentative D call TRBD2 (6 bases). CDR1 is SGHRS, CDR2 YFSETQ, per germline. V lost 1 base, J lost 0 bases, and 8 bases lay in between. CDR3 length: 14 residues. CDR3 nucleotides: TGCGCCAGCAGCTTGCCCGGGGGCTCCTACGAGCAGTACTTC. It encodes CASSLPGGSYEQYF.

The DNA of the CDR3 is TGTGCCAGCAGCCAAAGTAGTGGAAACACCATATATTTT. Residues: CASSQSSGNTIYF. The J gene is TRBJ1-3, the V gene TRBV3-1 (or the pseudogene TRBV3-2); D is undetermined. The CDR3 is 13 residues long. CDR1 and CDR2 (germline): LGHDT, YNNKEL (reference sequence). The V gene lost 2 bases and the J gene lost 3 bases, with 5 bases spanning the gap.

The chain carries TRBV29-1 and TRBJ2-1, with 14 bases lining up with TRBD2. V lost 1 base and J lost 4; bases outside the gene matches: 3. The CDR3 sequence is 16 residues long. Looked up from germline, CDR1 is SQVTM and CDR2 is ANQGSEA. CDR3 amino acids: CSVEGGTSGSYNEQFF. In DNA form, the CDR3 reads TGCAGCGTTGAAGGAGGGACTAGCGGGAGTTACAATGAGCAGTTCTTC.

This rearrangement joins TRBV18 to TRBJ2-7, with 12 bases fitting TRBD1. CDR3 length: 19 amino acids. With 4 bases clipped from V and 0 bases from J, the junction kept 13 bases outside the gene matches. CDR1 KGHSH and CDR2 LQKENI come from the germline V gene. CDR3 coding DNA: TGTGCCAGCTCACTACTTGTGGGACAGGGGGCGGGGAGCTCCTACGAGCAGTACTTC. Translating it yields CASSLLVGQGAGSSYEQYF.

This chain links TRBV29-1 with TRBJ2-2; 9 positions match TRBD1. V shed 7 bases and J 7 bases; nucleotides not matched to a gene: 16. Germline-derived CDR1 and CDR2 are SQVTM and ANQGSEA. The CDR3 sequence is 16 residues long. CDR3 in amino acids: CSATGTGISARGELFF. CDR3 bases: TGCAGCGCCACCGGGACAGGGATTTCGGCACGCGGGGAGCTGTTTTTT.

The chain recombines TRBV7-2 with TRBJ2-3; D gene unclear. Per the germline V gene, CDR1 is SGHTA and CDR2 is FQGNSA. The CDR3 extends over 15 amino acids. Trimming cost V 4 bases and J 0 bases, with 11 bases left between them. This chain's CDR3 is CASSSHRASTDTQYF. As DNA, the CDR3 is TGTGCCAGCAGCTCCCACCGAGCTAGCACAGATACGCAGTATTTT.

The V call is TRBV5-3, the J call TRBJ2-1, with TRBD2 matching 11 bases. TRBV5-3 is noted as an ORF with a role that remains uncertain. The CDR3 loop spans 19 amino acids. The junction had 9 bases not matched to a gene; V was cut back by 1 base and J by 0 bases. The CDR3 protein is CARSLSASGGRSSYNEQFF. The CDR3 nucleotides are TGTGCCAGAAGCTTGTCGGCTAGCGGGGGGAGGAGCTCCTACAATGAGCAGTTCTTC.

This chain connects TRBV4-1 to TRBJ1-2; D not resolved. There are 16 residues in the CDR3. V was cut by 0 bases and J by 8 bases, with 19 bases left in between. Germline CDR1 reads MGHRA; CDR2 reads YSYEKL. Here the CDR3 reads CASSQERAAPREGYTF. Written as DNA, the CDR3 is TGCGCCAGCAGCCAAGAGCGGGCCGCACCTCGAGAGGGCTACACCTTC.

The genes are TRBV5-1 and TRBJ1-2; TRBD1 aligns across 7 bases. The CDR3 runs 15 residues. Per the germline V gene, CDR1 is SGHRS and CDR2 is YFSETQ. Trimming removed 2 bases from V and 4 bases from J; junction bases left unmatched: 8. CDR3 amino acids: CASSFSRGRGYGYTF. The CDR3 DNA reads as TGCGCCAGCAGCTTTAGTAGGGGGCGCGGCTATGGCTACACCTTC.

This sequence joins TRBV5-8 and TRBJ1-2; 8 nucleotides align to TRBD1. This CDR3 contains 13 residues. From germline, CDR1 is SGHTS and CDR2 YDEGEE. Trimming removed 5 bases from V and 6 bases from J; junction bases left unmatched: 6. The chain's CDR3 is CASSFDRGHGYTF. The CDR3 DNA reads as TGTGCCAGCAGTTTCGACAGGGGTCATGGCTACACCTTC.

The V call is TRBV5-4, the J call TRBJ2-5; D is perhaps TRBD1 (7 bases). The CDR3 consists of 15 residues. Germline V gene sequence: CDR1 SGHNT, CDR2 YYREEE (reference sequence). V dropped 4 bases and J dropped 2 bases, with 15 bases sitting between them. CDR3 DNA sequence: TGTGCCAGCAGCCCGGCGGGGACAGATCAAGAGACCCAGTACTTC. This encodes CASSPAGTDQETQYF.